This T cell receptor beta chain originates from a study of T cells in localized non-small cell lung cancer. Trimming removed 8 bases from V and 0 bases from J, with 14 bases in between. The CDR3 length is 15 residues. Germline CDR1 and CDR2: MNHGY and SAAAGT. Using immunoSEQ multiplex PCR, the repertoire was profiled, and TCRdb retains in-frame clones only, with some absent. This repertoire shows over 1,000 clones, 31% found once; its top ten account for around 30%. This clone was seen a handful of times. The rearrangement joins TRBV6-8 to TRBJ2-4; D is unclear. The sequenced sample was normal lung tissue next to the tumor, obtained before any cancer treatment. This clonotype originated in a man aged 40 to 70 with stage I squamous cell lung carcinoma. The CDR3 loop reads CASRNRRIAKNIQYF. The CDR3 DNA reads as TGTGCCAGCCGTAACCGGAGAATAGCCAAAAACATTCAGTACTTC.